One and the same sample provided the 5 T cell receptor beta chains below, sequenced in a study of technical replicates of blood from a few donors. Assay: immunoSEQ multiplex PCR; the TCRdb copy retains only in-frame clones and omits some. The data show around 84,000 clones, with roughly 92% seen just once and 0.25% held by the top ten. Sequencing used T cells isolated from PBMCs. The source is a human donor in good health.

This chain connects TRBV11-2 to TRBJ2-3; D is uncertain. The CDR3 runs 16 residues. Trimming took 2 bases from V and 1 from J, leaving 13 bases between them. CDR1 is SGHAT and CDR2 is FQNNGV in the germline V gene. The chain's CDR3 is CASSLMAGLRTDTQYF. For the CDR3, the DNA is TGTGCCAGCAGCTTAATGGCCGGGTTACGCACAGATACGCAGTATTTT.

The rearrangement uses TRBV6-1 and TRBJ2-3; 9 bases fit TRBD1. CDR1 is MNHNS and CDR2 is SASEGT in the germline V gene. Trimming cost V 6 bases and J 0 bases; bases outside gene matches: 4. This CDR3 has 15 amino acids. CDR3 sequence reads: CASSDRGGSTDTQYF. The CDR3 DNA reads TGTGCCAGCAGCGACAGGGGGGGGAGCACAGATACGCAGTATTTT.

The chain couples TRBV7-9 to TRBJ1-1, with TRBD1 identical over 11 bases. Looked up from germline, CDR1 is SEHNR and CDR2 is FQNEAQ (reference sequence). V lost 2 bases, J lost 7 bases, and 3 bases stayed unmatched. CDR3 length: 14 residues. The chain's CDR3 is CASSLTGTGGEAFF. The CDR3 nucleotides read TGTGCCAGCAGCTTAACCGGGACAGGGGGTGAAGCTTTCTTT.

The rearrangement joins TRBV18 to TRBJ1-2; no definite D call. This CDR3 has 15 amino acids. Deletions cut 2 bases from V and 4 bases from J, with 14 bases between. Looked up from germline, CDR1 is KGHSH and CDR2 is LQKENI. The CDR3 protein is CASSPEGDKGYGYTF. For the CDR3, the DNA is TGTGCCAGCTCACCAGAGGGAGACAAGGGCTATGGCTACACCTTC.

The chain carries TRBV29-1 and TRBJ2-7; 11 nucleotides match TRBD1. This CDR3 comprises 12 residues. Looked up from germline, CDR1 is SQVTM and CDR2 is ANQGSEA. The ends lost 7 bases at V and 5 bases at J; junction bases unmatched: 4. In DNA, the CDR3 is TGCAGCGCTGGACAGGGGGCCCACGAGCAGTACTTC. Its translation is CSAGQGAHEQYF.